The 20 T cell receptor beta chains below come from one sample, sequenced in a study of blood T cell repertoires in COVID-19. Here immunoSEQ multiplex PCR was the method, and the copy in TCRdb shows in-frame clones only, minus some. The sample lists 200,000 or so clones; around 90% were seen once. Sequencing input: peripheral blood. These receptors were taken from a man aged 55 to 70 who had recovered from COVID-19.

J is TRBJ1-1 and V is TRBV6-6; D is uncertain. Germline V gene lookup returns CDR1 MNHNY and CDR2 SVGAGI (reference sequence). Deletions cut 4 bases from V and 4 bases from J, with 4 bases between. The CDR3 has 11 residues. Written as DNA, the CDR3 is TGTGCCAGCAGTTTTATCACTGAAGCTTTCTTT. Translation: CASSFITEAFF.

The V gene is TRBV6-1, the J gene TRBJ1-1, with TRBD1 as a possible D gene (5 bases). V was pared by 0 bases and J by 3 bases, with 14 bases between. Germline V lookup: CDR1 MNHNS, CDR2 SASEGT. The CDR3 is 16 amino acids. This chain's CDR3 is CASSEAPGGAYTEAFF. Written as DNA, the CDR3 is TGTGCCAGCAGTGAAGCCCCCGGTGGGGCCTACACTGAAGCTTTCTTT.

This clone was seen a single time. The chain recombines TRBV4-3 with TRBJ2-4; D may be TRBD1 (6 bases). Trimming removed 0 bases at V and 6 bases at J, with 15 bases between. The CDR3 spans 16 residues. Looked up from germline, CDR1 is LGHNA and CDR2 is YSLEER. The CDR3, as DNA: TGCGCCAGCAGCCAAGAGCAGGGGTCTCGGGGAAACATTCAGTACTTC. Protein: CASSQEQGSRGNIQYF.

The V and J genes are TRBV10-3 and TRBJ2-7, with 7 bases matching TRBD1. Germline V lookup: CDR1 ENHRY, CDR2 SYGVKD. With V trimmed by 6 bases and J by 5 bases, 7 bases remained unmatched. The CDR3 totals 13 residues. CDR3 loop: CAISLAGTDEQYF. CDR3 nucleotides: TGTGCCATCAGCTTAGCCGGGACAGACGAGCAGTACTTC.

This sequence joins TRBV7-6 and TRBJ2-5, with D unclear. Germline CDR1 reads SGHVS; CDR2 reads FNYEAQ. Trimming took 5 bases from V and 4 from J, leaving 8 bases between them. This CDR3 region has 12 residues. CDR3 amino acids: CASSPVRETQYF. Written as DNA, the CDR3 is TGTGCCAGCAGCCCTGTGCGAGAGACCCAGTACTTC. The variable domain in full, completed from reference TRBV7-6 and TRBJ2-5, reads GAGVSQSPRYKVTKRGQDVALRCDPISGHVSLYWYRQALGQGPEFLTYFNYEAQQDKSGLPNDRFSAERPEGSISTLTIQRTEQRDSAMYRCASSPVRETQYFGPGTRLLVL.

This clone was seen a single time. V and J are TRBV4-3 and TRBJ2-2, with a weak D call TRBD1 (6 bases). With 0 bases removed from V and 9 bases from J, the gap between germline ends came to 23 bases. Germline V lookup: CDR1 LGHNA, CDR2 YSLEER. This CDR3 has 18 residues. CDR3 region: CASSQDVRSTGFRWELFF. CDR3 DNA: TGCGCCAGCAGCCAAGATGTTCGTAGTACAGGGTTCCGCTGGGAGCTGTTTTTT.

The J gene is TRBJ2-4, the V gene TRBV6-7, with 8 bases lining up with TRBD2. TRBV6-7 is an ORF, and what it does is uncertain. Trimming at V came to 2 bases and at J to 2 bases, leaving 8 bases not matched to a gene. The CDR3 has 17 amino acids. This CDR3 is CASSYHMASGSKNIQYF. As DNA, the CDR3 is TGTGCCAGCAGTTACCATATGGCTAGCGGGTCCAAAAACATTCAGTACTTC.

The chain recombines TRBV18 with TRBJ1-1; D remains ambiguous. Germline CDR1 and CDR2: KGHSH and LQKENI. This CDR3 is 14 amino acids long. V was pared by 2 bases and J by 5 bases, with 12 bases between. CDR3 bases: TGTGCCAGCTCACCATCGGCAGGTAGGACTGAAGCTTTCTTT. Its translation: CASSPSAGRTEAFF.

This clone was seen a single time. V usage is TRBV4-3 and J usage is TRBJ1-1, with D possibly TRBD1 on 5 matching bases. The V end lost 3 bases, the J end lost 6 bases, and 14 bases lay between the germline ends. The germline V gene encodes CDR1 LGHNA and CDR2 YSLEER. There are 14 residues in the CDR3. The CDR3 spells CASSQGQRGSEAFF. CDR3 nucleotide sequence: TGCGCCAGCAGCCAGGGGCAAAGGGGTTCTGAAGCTTTCTTT.

The rearrangement uses TRBV4-1 and TRBJ2-1, with D perhaps matching TRBD2 (5 bases). The length of the CDR3 is 14 residues. The V gene lost 4 bases and the J gene lost 7 bases, with 14 bases spanning the gap. CDR1 and CDR2 (germline): MGHRA, YSYEKL. This chain's CDR3 is CASSLGPTGNEQFF. The CDR3 DNA follows: TGCGCCAGCAGCCTAGGGCCCACGGGGAATGAGCAGTTCTTC.

The chain is built from TRBV6-6 and TRBJ1-2; 10 bases align to TRBD1. There are 16 residues in the CDR3. The ends lost 7 bases at V and 7 bases at J; junction bases unmatched: 15. Germline CDR1 is MNHNY and CDR2 is SVGAGI (reference sequence). CDR3 DNA: TGTGCCAGCATATTCGGGACAGGGGTGTCGAGCGCTGGCTACACCTTC. It yields the protein CASIFGTGVSSAGYTF.

V gene TRBV29-1 combines with J gene TRBJ2-1, with 8 nucleotides matching TRBD2. Germline CDR1 reads SQVTM; CDR2 reads ANQGSEA. V shed 7 bases, J shed 7 bases, and the junction held 9 bases outside the gene matches. The length of the CDR3 is 13 residues. The CDR3 region is CSGYPGLGNEQFF. CDR3 DNA: TGCAGCGGCTATCCGGGACTAGGAAATGAGCAGTTCTTC.

This clone was picked up a small number of times. This chain joins TRBV7-9 and TRBJ2-3; D perhaps matches TRBD2 (8 bases). The CDR3 consists of 19 residues. With 5 bases removed from V and 4 bases from J, the gap between germline ends came to 28 bases. From germline, CDR1 is SEHNR and CDR2 FQNEAQ (reference sequence). The CDR3 DNA reads as TGTGCCAGCAGCCGAGGCGTACAGGGGTTGAGCGGGAGCTCAGATACGCAGTATTTT. As protein: CASSRGVQGLSGSSDTQYF. Full variable domain (rest looked up from reference TRBV7-9 and TRBJ2-3): DTGVSQNPRHKITKRGQNVTFRCDPISEHNRLYWYRQTLGQGPEFLTYFQNEAQLEKSRLLSDRFSAERPKGSFSTLEIQRTEQGDSAMYLCASSRGVQGLSGSSDTQYFGPGTRLTVL.

The chain joins TRBV7-2 to TRBJ1-6; tentative D call: TRBD1 (5 bases). Between the trimmed V and J ends, which lost 1 base and 13 bases, there was a span of 14 bases. The CDR3 totals 14 residues. Germline lookup yields CDR1 SGHTA and CDR2 FQGNSA. CDR3 nucleotides: TGTGCCAGCAGCTTAGACAGGCGTCCGGAGCCCCTCCACTTT. Residues: CASSLDRRPEPLHF.

This clone was seen a single time. The rearrangement uses TRBV18 and TRBJ2-1, with 9 bases matching TRBD1. The CDR3 covers 15 residues. Trimming cost V 3 bases and J 4 bases; bases outside gene matches: 4. CDR1 is KGHSH, CDR2 LQKENI, per germline. The CDR3 region is CASSPDRGNYNEQFF. In DNA form, the CDR3 reads TGTGCCAGCTCACCCGACAGGGGGAATTACAATGAGCAGTTCTTC.

The V call is TRBV11-2, the J call TRBJ2-2; no clear D gene. Deletions cut 5 bases from V and 7 bases from J, with 14 bases between. The CDR3 is made up of 14 amino acids. The germline CDR1 and CDR2 sequences are SGHAT and FQNNGV. In DNA, the CDR3 is TGTGCCAGCAGCAAGACACTTTTGAACGGGGAGCTGTTTTTT. It is translated as CASSKTLLNGELFF. Complete variable domain (other parts from reference TRBV11-2 and TRBJ2-2): EAGVAQSPRYKIIEKRQSVAFWCNPISGHATLYWYQQILGQGPKLLIQFQNNGVVDDSQLPKDRFSAERLKGVDSTLKIQPAKLEDSAVYLCASSKTLLNGELFFGEGSRLTVL.

The rearrangement joins TRBV24-1 to TRBJ2-3; 8 bases are shared with TRBD1. The CDR3 loop spans 16 amino acids. V shed 8 bases, J shed 2 bases, and the junction held 11 bases outside the gene matches. CDR1 is KGHDR, CDR2 SFDVKD, per germline. CDR3 in DNA: TGTGCCACCAACCCTTTACACAGGGGGAACACAGATACGCAGTATTTT. Translating gives CATNPLHRGNTDTQYF.

The chain has TRBV20-1 and TRBJ2-1; D not certain. CDR3 length: 14 residues. The V gene lost 3 bases and the J gene lost 0 bases, with 9 bases spanning the gap. Germline V gene sequence: CDR1 DFQATT, CDR2 SNEGSKA (reference sequence). The CDR3 here is CSASNPSSYNEQFF. The CDR3 DNA sequence: TGCAGTGCTAGTAACCCGAGCTCCTACAATGAGCAGTTCTTC.

This clone showed up just once. This sequence joins TRBV4-3 and TRBJ1-4; unclear D gene. The CDR3 has 18 amino acids. Trimming removed 0 bases at V and 0 bases at J, with 14 bases between. Germline V gives CDR1 LGHNA, CDR2 YSLEER. The CDR3 nucleotides are TGCGCCAGCAGCCAAGACGGGGTCCGGGGAGCAACTAATGAAAAACTGTTTTTT. Residues: CASSQDGVRGATNEKLFF.

This clone was counted once. The chain recombines TRBV7-3 with TRBJ2-7, with a weak D call TRBD2 (6 bases). The V gene's germline CDR1 is SGHTA and CDR2 FQGTGA. The CDR3 is 13 amino acids. Trimming stripped 5 bases from V and 0 bases from J, with 8 bases between. CDR3 residues: CASSLDYSYEQYF. The CDR3 nucleotides read TGTGCCAGCAGCCTGGACTACTCCTACGAGCAGTACTTC.